Each of the 5 T cell receptor beta chains below was sequenced from the same sample in a study of T-cell reconstitution after alpha-beta-depleted transplantation in children. Construction of the TCRbeta library involved unique molecular identifiers. TCRdb used MiXCR to reprocess the PCR reads, holding one entry per CDR3 protein. The repertoire holds about 460,000 distinct CDR3 sequences, with over 9.5% as singletons. The sequences come from PBMCs, mostly from graft donor cells, collected 180 days after TCRalphabeta/CD19-depleted stem cell transplant. The origin of the receptors is a female patient aged 2-9 years who had a stem cell transplant for aplastic anemia, so the T cells may come from the graft donor.

Of note for this clonotype: The junction shows a germline mismatch at one end, possibly a read error. V usage is TRBV3-1 and J usage is TRBJ2-1, with D tentatively TRBD2 (7 bases). Germline-derived CDR1 and CDR2 are LGHDT and YNNKEL (reference sequence). The CDR3 sequence is 12 residues long. The CDR3 loop is CASCQEGGEQFF. In nucleotides, the CDR3 is TGTGCCAGCTGCCAAGAGGGGGGGGAGCAGTTCTTC.

This chain connects TRBV9 to TRBJ2-1; the D gene is possibly TRBD1 (6 bases). The CDR3 covers 16 residues. Between the trimmed V and J ends, which lost 0 bases and 8 bases, there was a span of 18 bases. The germline gives CDR1 SGDLS, CDR2 YYNGEE. DNA of the CDR3: TGTGCCAGCAGCGTAGAAGTGGGGGCCGTTTGGGATGAGCAGTTCTTC. It encodes CASSVEVGAVWDEQFF.

This clonotype came up a few times. The chain has TRBV12-3 or TRBV12-4 and TRBJ2-7; D possibly corresponds to TRBD2 (7 bases). Deletions cut 5 bases from V and 2 bases from J, with 16 bases between. The CDR3 loop spans 15 amino acids. The CDR3 protein is CASSTWGGGTYEQYF. The DNA of the CDR3 is TGTGCCAGCAGTACGTGGGGAGGGGGAACCTACGAGCAGTACTTC.

The chain has TRBV29-1 and TRBJ2-7, with 10 bases identical to TRBD1. CDR3 length equals 13 residues. Germline trimming cut 2 bases from V and 4 bases from J; bases unmatched to any gene: 2. Germline assignment: CDR1 SQVTM and CDR2 ANQGSEA. CDR3 sequence: CSVEWDRGYEQYF. CDR3 bases: TGCAGCGTTGAATGGGACAGGGGTTACGAGCAGTACTTC.

This clonotype showed up just a few times. This chain connects TRBV4-3 to TRBJ2-1; 9 nucleotides align to TRBD2. Trimming took 5 bases from V and 2 from J; bases not matched to a gene: 4. CDR1 is LGHNA and CDR2 is YSLEER in the germline V gene. CDR3 length equals 15 residues. The CDR3 nucleotides are TGCGCCAGCAGCACCTCTAGCGGGACCTACAATGAGCAGTTCTTC. Encoded protein: CASSTSSGTYNEQFF.